This TCR beta chain is from a study of PD-L1 blockade in urothelial cancer. Data came from immunoSEQ multiplex PCR; TCRdb stores just in-frame clones and leaves some out. The sample lists 35,000 to 40,000 clones, 70% to 90% seen once, with roughly 24% in the top ten. Sample time point: peripheral blood 6 weeks after treatment start. Diagnoses among patients were locally advanced or metastatic urothelial carcinoma. The input for sequencing was PBMCs, taken around atezolizumab (anti-PD-L1) treatment. The clonotype was recovered from a man aged 55-75 years with urothelial cancer.

CDR3 sequence reads: CASSQGLARGTDTQYF. CDR3 DNA: TGTGCCAGCAGCCAGGGACTAGCGCGCGGCACAGATACGCAGTATTTT. The rearrangement links TRBV9 to TRBJ2-3; 10 bases map to TRBD2. V trimming: 4 bases; J trimming: 1 base; junction bases outside the gene matches: 6. The CDR3 sequence is 16 residues long. Germline V gives CDR1 SGDLS, CDR2 YYNGEE.